The clone carrying this T cell receptor (beta chain) appeared once. Its antigen is as yet unknown. CDR3 size: 14 residues. V was clipped by 4 bases and J by 5 bases, with 13 bases between them. CDR1 is SGHRS and CDR2 is YFSETQ in the germline V gene. These data belong to a study of OX40 agonist ivuxolimab in advanced cancers. Assay: immunoSEQ multiplex PCR; the TCRdb copy retains only in-frame clones and omits some. The table shows tens of thousands of clones, with about 86% occurring only once. Study observations and caveats: Relative to CD4+, CD8+ T cells held more expanded clones on average.

The source is an adult with an advanced solid tumor such as melanoma, head and neck, liver or kidney cancer. This sequence joins TRBV5-1 and TRBJ1-3; D ambiguous. The specimen was CD4+ or CD8+ T cells sorted from blood, collected in a trial of the OX40 agonist ivuxolimab. The CDR3 region is CASSPGGGRNTIYF. The CDR3 DNA reads as TGCGCCAGCAGCCCGGGAGGCGGAAGAAACACCATATATTTT.